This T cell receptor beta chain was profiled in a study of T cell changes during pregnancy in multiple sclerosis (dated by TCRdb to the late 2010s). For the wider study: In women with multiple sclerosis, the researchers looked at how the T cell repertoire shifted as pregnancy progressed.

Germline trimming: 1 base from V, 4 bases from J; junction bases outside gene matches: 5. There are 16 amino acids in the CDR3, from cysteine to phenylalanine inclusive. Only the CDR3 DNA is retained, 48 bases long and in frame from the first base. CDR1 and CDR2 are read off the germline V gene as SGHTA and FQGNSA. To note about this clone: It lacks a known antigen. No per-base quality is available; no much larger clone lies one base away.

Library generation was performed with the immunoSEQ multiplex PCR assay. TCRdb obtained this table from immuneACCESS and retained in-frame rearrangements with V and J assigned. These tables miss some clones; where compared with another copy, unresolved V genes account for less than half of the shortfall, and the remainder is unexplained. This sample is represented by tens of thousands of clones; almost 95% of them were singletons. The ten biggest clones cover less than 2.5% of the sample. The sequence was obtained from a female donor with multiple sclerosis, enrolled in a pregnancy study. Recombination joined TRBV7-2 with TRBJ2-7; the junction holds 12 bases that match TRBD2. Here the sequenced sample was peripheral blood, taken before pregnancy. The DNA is TGTGCCAGCAGCTTAGGGGACCTAGCGGGAGGGTACGAGCAGTACTTC. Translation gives CASSLGDLAGGYEQYF.